What follows are 9 T cell receptor beta chains derived from one specimen sequenced in a study of cytomegalovirus exposure and HLA in healthy donors. Here immunoSEQ multiplex PCR was the method, and the copy in TCRdb shows in-frame clones only, minus some. The table shows some 99,000 clones, with 88% occurring only once. Sample: PBMCs. These receptors were collected from a woman younger than 30 in good health and CMV-seronegative.

This sequence joins TRBV9 and TRBJ1-1; 8 nucleotides line up with TRBD1. There are 15 residues in the CDR3. V lost 4 bases, J lost 0 bases, and 5 bases stayed unmatched. CDR1 and CDR2 from the germline V gene are SGDLS and YYNGEE. The CDR3 coding sequence is TGTGCCAGCAGCTCCCCAGGGGGCATGAACACTGAAGCTTTCTTT. Amino acids: CASSSPGGMNTEAFF.

The chain combines TRBV15 with TRBJ1-4, with D perhaps matching TRBD1 (6 bases). Looked up from germline, CDR1 is LNHNV and CDR2 is YYDKDF (reference sequence). V gave up 1 base and J gave up 7 bases, with 13 bases separating them. This CDR3 region has 15 residues. CDR3 in amino acids: CATSRGDRNTEKLFF. The CDR3 DNA is TGTGCCACCAGCAGAGGAGACAGGAATACTGAAAAACTGTTTTTT.

In this sample, this clone turned up once. This chain links TRBV28 with TRBJ1-2; D unresolved. V shed 3 bases and J shed 3 bases, with 5 bases lying between them. This CDR3 comprises 12 residues. Germline lookup yields CDR1 MDHEN and CDR2 SYDVKM. The CDR3 sequence: CASSFADYGYTF. CDR3 coding DNA: TGTGCCAGCAGTTTTGCAGACTATGGCTACACCTTC.

The J gene is TRBJ1-3, the V gene TRBV10-3, with 8 nucleotides matching TRBD1. Germline V CDR1 and CDR2: ENHRY, SYGVKD. The CDR3 runs to 17 residues. V dropped 3 bases and J dropped 3; count of bases not matched to a gene: 10. CDR3 in DNA: TGTGCCATCAGTGAAACCCTCCGGACAGGGTATGGAAACACCATATATTTT. It codes for CAISETLRTGYGNTIYF.

The V gene is TRBV18, the J gene TRBJ2-5; 9 bases match TRBD1. CDR1 is KGHSH and CDR2 is LQKENI in the germline V gene. This CDR3 region has 16 residues. Germline trimming cut 7 bases from V and 4 bases from J; bases unmatched to any gene: 13. In DNA, the CDR3 is TGTGCCAGCTTCCACCGTCCCGGGACAGGGCTAGAGACCCAGTACTTC. Its protein product is CASFHRPGTGLETQYF.

This chain connects TRBV12-5 to TRBJ1-2, with 8 bases lining up with TRBD1. Germline CDR1 LGHNT, CDR2 FRNRAP. This CDR3 has 17 residues. Trimming at V came to 0 bases and at J to 4 bases, leaving 10 bases not matched to a gene. CDR3 in amino acids: CASGLVLDRAGVYGYTF. The CDR3, as DNA: TGTGCTAGTGGTTTGGTACTGGACAGGGCTGGAGTCTATGGCTACACCTTC.

The genes are TRBV7-9 and TRBJ2-1; the D gene is possibly TRBD2 (7 bases). The CDR3 consists of 16 residues. V was clipped by 5 bases and J by 8 bases, with 22 bases between them. Germline assignment: CDR1 SEHNR and CDR2 FQNEAQ (reference sequence). CDR3 loop: CASSPGGREWAYEQFF. CDR3 in DNA: TGTGCCAGCAGCCCCGGGGGGCGGGAGTGGGCCTATGAGCAGTTCTTC.

The CDR3 region is CASSQENRAYGYTF. The CDR3, as DNA: TGTGCCAGCAGCCAAGAAAACAGGGCGTATGGCTACACCTTC. V and J are TRBV4-2 and TRBJ1-2; tentative D call: TRBD1 (6 bases). Germline V CDR1 and CDR2: LGHNA, YNFKEQ. The CDR3 runs to 14 residues. Between the trimmed V and J ends, which lost 0 bases and 5 bases, there was a span of 10 bases.

The chain recombines TRBV7-8 with TRBJ2-3; TRBD1 aligns across 7 bases. There are 20 residues in the CDR3. The V and J ends lost 5 bases and 6 bases, in that order; junction bases with no gene match: 26. The germline gives CDR1 SGHVS, CDR2 FQNEAQ. CDR3 DNA: TGTGCCAGCAGCATACCCCATAATAACAGGGGCGGTATCCGAGCGGATACGCAGTATTTT. Amino acid sequence: CASSIPHNNRGGIRADTQYF. Full variable domain (outside the CDR3, taken from reference TRBV7-8 and TRBJ2-3): GAGVSQSPRYKVAKRGQDVALRCDPISGHVSLFWYQQALGQGPEFLTYFQNEAQLDKSGLPSDRFFAERPEGSVSTLKIQRTQQEDSAVYLCASSIPHNNRGGIRADTQYFGPGTRLTVL.